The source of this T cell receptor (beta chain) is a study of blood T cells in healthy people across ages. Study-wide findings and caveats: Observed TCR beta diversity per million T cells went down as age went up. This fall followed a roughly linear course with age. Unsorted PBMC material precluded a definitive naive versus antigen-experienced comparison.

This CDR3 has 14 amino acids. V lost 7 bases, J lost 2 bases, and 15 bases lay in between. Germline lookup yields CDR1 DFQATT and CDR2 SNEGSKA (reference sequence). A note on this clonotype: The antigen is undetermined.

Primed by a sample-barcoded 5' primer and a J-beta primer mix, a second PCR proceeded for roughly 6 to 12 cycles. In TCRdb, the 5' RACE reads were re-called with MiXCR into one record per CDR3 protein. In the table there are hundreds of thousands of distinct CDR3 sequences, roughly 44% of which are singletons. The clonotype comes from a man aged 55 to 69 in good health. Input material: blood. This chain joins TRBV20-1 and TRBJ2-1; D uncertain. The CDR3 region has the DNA TGCAGTGTACTGAATCCTCCCACCTACAATGAGCAGTTCTTC. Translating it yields CSVLNPPTYNEQFF.